The next 8 T cell receptor beta chains were all read from a single sample in a study of graft-versus-host responses after intestinal transplantation. Some clones are missing from TCRdb's copy, which holds only in-frame ones; the method was immunoSEQ multiplex PCR. The sample carries some 120,000 clones, 90% recorded once. These receptors' targets are unknown. The specimen comprised unstimulated CD4+ T cells sorted from spleen or lymph node cells, sampled before intestinal transplant. The receptors derive from a human donor who received an intestinal transplant.

In regard to this clone: The same CDR3 is also encoded by other DNA sequences in this sample. The chain combines TRBV6-5 with TRBJ1-4; TRBD1 might be the D (5 bases). V gave up 5 bases and J gave up 6 bases, with 10 bases separating them. Germline assignment: CDR1 MNHEY and CDR2 SVGAGI. The CDR3 contains 13 residues. The CDR3 nucleotides read TGTGCCAGCAGTGCGCAGGGATATGAAAAACTGTTTTTT. It is translated as CASSAQGYEKLFF.

V usage is TRBV11-2 and J usage is TRBJ2-5; the match to TRBD2 covers 8 bases. The J call may not be correct, given that the DNA end is closer to TRBJ2-7. The CDR3 covers 16 residues. CDR1 and CDR2 (germline): SGHAT, FQNNGV. CDR3 amino acids: CASRGMGGTSRNEQYF. CDR3 nucleotide sequence: TGTGCCAGCAGGGGGATGGGCGGGACTAGTCGGAACGAGCAGTACTTC.

This chain links TRBV11-3 with TRBJ2-3, with D tentatively TRBD2 (6 bases). Germline V gene lookup returns CDR1 SGHNT and CDR2 YENEEA. CDR3 length: 14 amino acids. V lost 5 bases and J lost 0, with 9 bases in between. CDR3 in DNA: TGTGCCAGCAGCCACGGGACTAGCACAGATACGCAGTATTTT. It translates to CASSHGTSTDTQYF.

The CDR3: CASSPDRGYGYTF. The CDR3 DNA reads TGTGCCAGCAGCCCCGACAGGGGTTATGGCTACACCTTC. The V and J genes are TRBV7-2 and TRBJ1-2, with 8 bases aligning to TRBD1. Trimming at V came to 5 bases and at J to 5 bases, leaving 4 bases not matched to a gene. Germline V lookup: CDR1 SGHTA, CDR2 FQGNSA. The CDR3 totals 13 residues.

The rearrangement uses TRBV13 and TRBJ2-1; 10 bases map to TRBD2. The germline CDR1 and CDR2 sequences are PRHDT and FYEKMQ (reference sequence). V trimming: 6 bases; J trimming: 0 bases; junction bases outside the gene matches: 8. CDR3 length equals 17 residues. CDR3 protein: CASSLRPSGSSYNEQFF. In DNA, the CDR3 is TGTGCCAGCAGTCTACGTCCTAGCGGGAGCTCCTACAATGAGCAGTTCTTC.

The J gene is TRBJ1-1, the V gene TRBV18, with 9 bases matching TRBD1. CDR3 length: 15 amino acids. Germline V lookup: CDR1 KGHSH, CDR2 LQKENI. V dropped 4 bases and J dropped 6; count of bases not matched to a gene: 9. The CDR3: CASSRTGVAIAEAFF. In DNA form, the CDR3 reads TGTGCCAGCTCACGGACAGGGGTGGCAATAGCTGAAGCTTTCTTT.

The chain couples TRBV18 to TRBJ1-6; D is undetermined. Germline assignment: CDR1 KGHSH and CDR2 LQKENI. V was cut by 5 bases and J by 7 bases, with 9 bases left in between. The CDR3 runs 13 residues. The CDR3 is CASSWQANSPLHF. CDR3 nucleotides: TGTGCCAGCTCATGGCAGGCGAATTCACCCCTCCACTTT.

The gene calls are TRBV5-1 and TRBJ2-3; 8 nucleotides match TRBD2. Germline lookup yields CDR1 SGHRS and CDR2 YFSETQ. The CDR3 totals 15 residues. J was trimmed by 3 bases and V by 4 bases; bases with no gene match: 7. For the CDR3, the DNA is TGCGCCAGCAGCCAGGGACTAGTAAGGACAGATACGCAGTATTTT. It encodes CASSQGLVRTDTQYF.